This T cell receptor beta chain was profiled in a study of T-cell reconstitution after alpha-beta-depleted transplantation in children (dated by TCRdb to 2015 to 2016). Broadly, across the study: Using TCR repertoire profiling, the study quantitatively followed how T-cell immune reconstitution unfolded in children after TCRalphabeta/CD19-depleted allogeneic hematopoietic cell transplantation. Broader findings and caveats from the paper: The apparently early recovery of alphabetaT-cell counts about two months after transplant reportedly depended on only several hundred rapidly expanded clones that came from non-depleted graft cells. The frequencies of hyperexpanded clones fell over the following months, and after one year, T-cell counts and TCRbeta diversity were mostly attributed to newly produced T cells. The high TCRbeta diversity at day 60 in some patients was ascribed to recipient T cells and intrathymic progenitors that had survived conditioning.

The treatment or condition label of this sample denotes: allogeneic hematopoietic cell transplantation with graft depleted of TCRalphabeta T cells and CD19 B cells. TCRalphabeta/CD19-depleted allogeneic hematopoietic cell grafts were given to the transplant recipients, all of whom were children. This clonotype was observed a handful of times. Its recognized antigen is unknown. No quality values exist for individual bases; no much larger clone is one base distant. Taken from cysteine to phenylalanine, the CDR3 has 15 residues. Only CDR3 DNA remains: 45 bases, in frame from the first base. Germline trimming amounts to 6 bases on V and 2 bases on J, with 8 as the count of junction bases outside the gene matches. The germline V gene (reference sequence) supplies CDR1 MNHEY and CDR2 SMNVEV. Libraries were constructed by PCR. Reads for this sample came from an Illumina HiSeq 2500. TCR libraries were prepared with molecular barcoding, using unique molecular identifiers to normalize TCRbeta repertoire quantification. TCRdb reworked the public reads: Q25 trimming with fastp, MiXCR clone assembly, productive beta chains retained. Every entry covers one CDR3 protein and lists the most common genes and DNA from its rows. The table for this sample lists hundreds of thousands of distinct CDR3 sequences; over 10% of them were counted only once. The ten largest account for 2% to 2.5% of the sample.

The material was PBMCs, mostly from graft donor cells, obtained 360 days after TCRalphabeta/CD19-depleted stem cell transplant. This TCR was recovered from a male patient between 5 and 17 years old who had a stem cell transplant for acute myeloid leukemia, so the T cells may come from the graft donor. In this chain, TRBV27 is recombined with TRBJ2-7, with TRBD2 matching 9 junction bases. CDR3 region: CASRGTSGPPYEQYF. In nucleotide form, the sequence is TGTGCCAGCAGAGGTACTAGCGGGCCCCCCTACGAGCAGTACTTC.